The next 30 T cell receptor beta chains were all read from a single sample in a study of early T cells in non-severe SARS-CoV-2 infection. TCRdb reprocessed the 5' RACE reads with MiXCR, giving one entry per CDR3 protein. Seen here are approximately 66,000 distinct CDR3 sequences, over 10% observed once, and the top ten hold roughly 5.2%. The sequencing input was whole blood. These receptor sequences come from an adult who was a healthcare worker with PCR-confirmed SARS-CoV-2 infection or an uninfected control (not recorded which).

J is TRBJ1-2 and V is TRBV3-1, with 11 positions matching TRBD1. The CDR3 contains 18 residues. V dropped 0 bases and J dropped 4; count of bases not matched to a gene: 10. In germline, CDR1 is LGHDT, CDR2 YNNKEL (reference sequence). The CDR3 DNA follows: TGTGCCAGCAGCCAAGATCTGTTTTCAGGGACAGGGGGCTATGGCTACACCTTC. It codes for CASSQDLFSGTGGYGYTF.

The chain recombines TRBV3-1 with TRBJ2-2; D call uncertain. This CDR3 contains 10 residues. Germline V gene lookup returns CDR1 LGHDT and CDR2 YNNKEL (reference sequence). Trimming stripped 9 bases from V and 6 bases from J, with 5 bases between. CDR3 DNA: TGTGCCAGTGAGCCCGGGGAGCTGTTTTTT. Its translation: CASEPGELFF.

In its sample, this clonotype was seen a few times. The genes are TRBV11-2 and TRBJ2-7; D may be TRBD1 (5 bases). The germline V and J ends were trimmed by 1 base and 11 bases, with 12 bases remaining between them. This CDR3 comprises 12 residues. The germline CDR1 and CDR2 sequences are SGHAT and FQNNGV. CDR3: CASSLGLQAKYF. CDR3 nucleotides: TGTGCCAGCAGCTTAGGTCTACAGGCCAAGTACTTC.

This clonotype occurred many times. The chain uses TRBV13 and TRBJ2-7, with D tentatively TRBD1 (5 bases). V lost 2 bases to trimming and J lost 3 bases, with 11 bases between them. Germline V gives CDR1 PRHDT, CDR2 FYEKMQ (reference sequence). There are 14 residues in the CDR3. The CDR3 here is CASSLTRVVYEQYF. CDR3 coding DNA: TGTGCCAGCAGCTTAACCAGGGTGGTCTACGAGCAGTACTTC. The variable domain in full, with the rest retrieved from reference TRBV13 and TRBJ2-7, is AAGVIQSPRHLIKEKRETATLKCYPIPRHDTVYWYQQGPGQDPQFLISFYEKMQSDKGSIPDRFSAQQFSDYHSELNMSSLELGDSALYFCASSLTRVVYEQYFGPGTRLTVT.

This clonotype was seen many times. The gene calls are TRBV7-8 and TRBJ1-2, with TRBD1 identical over 7 bases. V was clipped by 5 bases and J by 2 bases; unmatched bases: 8. CDR1 SGHVS and CDR2 FQNEAQ come from the germline V gene. The CDR3 spans 15 residues. The CDR3 DNA is TGTGCCAGCAGCCCCCGAGGGGGCCCCAACTATGGCTACACCTTC. As protein: CASSPRGGPNYGYTF.

This clonotype was found many times. This rearrangement joins TRBV18 to TRBJ1-2; TRBD1 agrees at 7 bases. V was pared by 3 bases and J by 4 bases, with 8 bases of the junction left unmatched. This CDR3 comprises 15 residues. CDR1 KGHSH and CDR2 LQKENI come from the germline V gene. CDR3 residues: CASSPMEGAGYGYTF. The CDR3 DNA is TGTGCCAGCTCACCGATGGAGGGGGCAGGCTATGGCTACACCTTC.

This clonotype was counted ten times or more. The chain employs TRBV20-1 and TRBJ2-5, with D hard to call. There are 12 residues in the CDR3. V lost 4 bases to trimming and J lost 3 bases, with 9 bases between them. Per the germline V gene, CDR1 is DFQATT and CDR2 is SNEGSKA (reference sequence). This chain's CDR3 is CSAIEAKETQYF. The CDR3 DNA reads TGCAGTGCTATAGAGGCTAAAGAGACCCAGTACTTC.

V is TRBV12-3 or TRBV12-4 and J is TRBJ1-1; D gene ambiguous. V was cut by 5 bases and J by 4 bases, with 11 bases left in between. CDR3 length equals 13 residues. CDR3 amino acids: CASSPAWGTEAFF. CDR3 sequence (DNA): TGTGCCAGCAGTCCCGCCTGGGGCACTGAAGCTTTCTTT.

The V call is TRBV6-5, the J call TRBJ2-3; D may be TRBD1 (6 bases). This CDR3 comprises 14 residues. Trimming removed 4 bases from V and 2 bases from J, with 10 bases in between. Germline loops: CDR1 MNHEY, CDR2 SVGAGI. The chain's CDR3 is CASSLGQITDTQYF. Here the CDR3 DNA reads TGTGCCAGCAGTTTGGGACAAATCACAGATACGCAGTATTTT.

This clonotype has at least ten counts. The chain joins TRBV6-6 to TRBJ2-7, with D unresolved. The CDR3 runs to 11 residues. Trimming left V 5 bases short and J 3 bases short, with 5 bases between. Germline loops: CDR1 MNHNY, CDR2 SVGAGI (reference sequence). The CDR3 loop reads CASSPNYEQYF. The CDR3 region has the DNA TGTGCCAGCAGTCCGAACTACGAGCAGTACTTC.

The V and J genes are TRBV18 and TRBJ1-1; a weak D match, TRBD1 (5 bases). Trimming took 3 bases from V and 4 from J, leaving 15 bases between them. Germline CDR1 KGHSH, CDR2 LQKENI. The CDR3 runs to 15 residues. The CDR3 sequence is CASSPRVEGLTEAFF. The CDR3 coding sequence is TGTGCCAGCTCACCTAGAGTGGAGGGACTCACTGAAGCTTTCTTT.

In this sample, this clonotype turned up many times. The chain carries TRBV11-2 and TRBJ2-7; D unresolved. Deletions cut 0 bases from V and 1 base from J, with 7 bases between. The CDR3 contains 14 residues. Germline CDR1 reads SGHAT; CDR2 reads FQNNGV. This chain's CDR3 is CASSLEGRSYEQYF. The CDR3 coding sequence is TGTGCCAGCAGCTTAGAGGGTAGATCCTACGAGCAGTACTTC. The whole variable domain, filled in from reference TRBV11-2 and TRBJ2-7, reads EAGVAQSPRYKIIEKRQSVAFWCNPISGHATLYWYQQILGQGPKLLIQFQNNGVVDDSQLPKDRFSAERLKGVDSTLKIQPAKLEDSAVYLCASSLEGRSYEQYFGPGTRLTVT.

This clonotype has just a few counts. The genes are TRBV7-2 and TRBJ2-3; 8 positions match TRBD1. The ends lost 5 bases at V and 5 bases at J; junction bases unmatched: 12. From germline, CDR1 is SGHTA and CDR2 FQGNSA. This CDR3 is built from 16 residues. CDR3 protein: CASSPSIGQGGDTQYF. The CDR3 bases are TGTGCCAGCAGCCCTAGTATAGGACAGGGAGGAGATACGCAGTATTTT.

This clonotype was counted at least ten times. V gene TRBV20-1 combines with J gene TRBJ2-7; 7 positions agree with TRBD2. V was pared by 3 bases and J by 1 base, with 6 bases of the junction left unmatched. Germline assignment: CDR1 DFQATT and CDR2 SNEGSKA (reference sequence). This CDR3 is 14 amino acids long. The CDR3 nucleotides are TGCAGTGCTAGTCCCCTAGCGGCGTCCTACGAGCAGTACTTC. Amino acids: CSASPLAASYEQYF.

There are a few counts of this clonotype. The chain combines TRBV5-1 with TRBJ1-1, with no clear D. Trimming removed 4 bases at V and 1 base at J, with 8 bases between. Germline V gene data show CDR1 as SGHRS and CDR2 as YFSETQ. CDR3 length: 13 amino acids. CDR3 sequence (DNA): TGCGCCAGCAGCGATCCCCGGAACACTGAAGCTTTCTTT. It yields the protein CASSDPRNTEAFF.

This clonotype was seen at least ten times. The chain combines TRBV20-1 with TRBJ1-3; D not certain. Germline CDR1 and CDR2: DFQATT and SNEGSKA (reference sequence). The V and J ends lost 5 bases and 1 base respectively, with 9 bases between them. The CDR3 spans 13 residues. The CDR3: CSAPEGSGNTIYF. In DNA form, the CDR3 reads TGCAGTGCTCCGGAAGGATCTGGAAACACCATATATTTT.

The chain recombines TRBV19 with TRBJ2-2; possible D gene TRBD2, 5 bases. The CDR3 is 16 amino acids. Trimming left V 0 bases short and J 4 bases short, with 12 bases between. CDR1 and CDR2 (germline): LNHDA, SQIVND (reference sequence). The DNA for the CDR3 is TGTGCCAGTAGTATAGAGCGGGCGGACGGCACCGGGGAGCTGTTTTTT. Translating gives CASSIERADGTGELFF.

Ten or more counts support this clonotype. The gene calls are TRBV14 and TRBJ1-2; 7 nucleotides match TRBD1. CDR3 length: 14 amino acids. The germline gives CDR1 SGHDN, CDR2 FVKESK. V lost 1 base and J lost 4; bases outside the gene matches: 3. Here the CDR3 DNA reads TGTGCCAGCAGCCAAGTGGGACAGCTCTATGGCTACACCTTC. This gives the protein CASSQVGQLYGYTF.

This clonotype was seen a few times. V gene TRBV6-4 combines with J gene TRBJ2-1, with TRBD2 matching 8 bases. Germline V gene data show CDR1 as MRHNA and CDR2 as SNTAGT. The CDR3 length is 14 residues. With 5 bases clipped from V and 8 bases from J, the junction kept 8 bases outside the gene matches. CDR3 bases: TGTGCCAGCAGTCCGGGAGGGATACGCCATGAGCAGTTCTTC. This sequence encodes CASSPGGIRHEQFF.

In its sample, this clonotype was seen many times. The rearrangement links TRBV7-2 to TRBJ1-2, with 8 bases matching TRBD1. The CDR3 has 14 amino acids. J lost 1 base, V lost 3 bases, and 1 base had no gene match. The V gene's germline CDR1 is SGHTA and CDR2 FQGNSA. The CDR3 spells CASSLTGDNYGYTF. CDR3 DNA: TGTGCCAGCAGCTTGACAGGGGATAACTATGGCTACACCTTC.

This clonotype was seen many times. The V call is TRBV20-1, the J call TRBJ2-5; D remains unclear. V lost 0 bases and J 5 bases, leaving 13 bases between the germline ends. CDR1 and CDR2 from the germline V gene are DFQATT and SNEGSKA (reference sequence). CDR3 size: 14 residues. The DNA for the CDR3 is TGCAGTGCTAGAGATGGGATAGCTCTCGAGACCCAGTACTTC. This gives the protein CSARDGIALETQYF.

This clonotype was seen more than once but under ten times. The V call is TRBV20-1, the J call TRBJ2-7; a weak D match, TRBD2 (6 bases). V was cut by 3 bases and J by 10 bases, with 16 bases left in between. This CDR3 is built from 12 residues. The germline gives CDR1 DFQATT, CDR2 SNEGSKA (reference sequence). CDR3: CSAREGMGDQYF. Here the CDR3 DNA reads TGCAGTGCTAGGGAGGGGATGGGGGACCAGTACTTC.

The chain couples TRBV15 to TRBJ2-7; 7 nucleotides agree with TRBD1. The junction had 6 bases not matched to a gene; V was cut back by 3 bases and J by 4 bases. The CDR3 loop spans 14 amino acids. Germline-derived CDR1 and CDR2 are LNHNV and YYDKDF (reference sequence). The DNA for the CDR3 is TGTGCCACCAGCAGCCGTGACAGGGTATACGAGCAGTACTTC. Its translation is CATSSRDRVYEQYF.

The chain combines TRBV20-1 with TRBJ1-1, with TRBD1 as a possible D gene (6 bases). Trimming took off 5 bases at V and 4 bases at J, with 11 bases between the two ends. The CDR3 extends over 12 amino acids. Germline values: CDR1 DFQATT, CDR2 SNEGSKA (reference sequence). CDR3 DNA sequence: TGCAGTGCTTATACAGGGTTCACTGAAGCTTTCTTT. Amino acid sequence: CSAYTGFTEAFF.

This clonotype was seen more than once but under ten times. V and J are TRBV25-1 and TRBJ1-1; tentatively, D is TRBD1 (6 bases). The CDR3 runs 14 residues. Per germline, CDR1 MGHDK and CDR2 SYGVNS. Trimming shortened V by 1 base and J by 5 bases, and 11 bases separated the two germline ends. CDR3 coding DNA: TGTGCCAGCAGTGAATCAGGGGTGGGAACTGAAGCTTTCTTT. Translating gives CASSESGVGTEAFF.

This clonotype has ten or more counts. This chain joins TRBV29-1 and TRBJ1-1; 8 bases map to TRBD1. This CDR3 comprises 13 residues. V lost 4 bases to trimming and J lost 4 bases; unmatched junction nucleotides: 5. From germline, CDR1 is SQVTM and CDR2 ANQGSEA. CDR3 sequence: CSVVSGGRTEAFF. CDR3 in DNA: TGCAGCGTTGTTTCAGGGGGCCGCACTGAAGCTTTCTTT.

The sample holds a few counts of this clonotype. V and J are TRBV5-1 and TRBJ2-3; the D gene is possibly TRBD1 (6 bases). The CDR3 consists of 15 residues. Trimming removed 0 bases from V and 2 bases from J, with 10 bases in between. Germline-derived CDR1 and CDR2 are SGHRS and YFSETQ. The CDR3 is CASSLGQVATDTQYF. CDR3 nucleotide sequence: TGCGCCAGCAGCTTGGGACAGGTTGCCACAGATACGCAGTATTTT.

V is TRBV27 and J is TRBJ1-4; D is uncertain. Germline V gene lookup returns CDR1 MNHEY and CDR2 SMNVEV (reference sequence). The CDR3 has 15 amino acids. V lost 0 bases and J 0 bases, leaving 5 bases between the germline ends. The DNA of the CDR3 is TGTGCCAGCAGTTTATCCTGGGCAACTAATGAAAAACTGTTTTTT. This sequence encodes CASSLSWATNEKLFF. Drawing the rest from reference TRBV27 and TRBJ1-4, the complete variable domain is EAQVTQNPRYLITVTGKKLTVTCSQNMNHEYMSWYRQDPGLGLRQIYYSMNVEVTDKGDVPEGYKVSRKEKRNFPLILESPSPNQTSLYFCASSLSWATNEKLFFGSGTQLSVL.

This clonotype was seen repeatedly, ten times or more. V and J are TRBV7-9 and TRBJ2-7, with TRBD1 identical over 9 bases. The CDR3 is made up of 15 amino acids. The J segment lost 7 bases and the V segment lost 4 bases, leaving 11 bases of the junction unmatched. CDR1 is SEHNR and CDR2 is FQNEAQ in the germline V gene (reference sequence). Written as DNA, the CDR3 is TGTGCCAGCAGCTCCGGGACAGGGTCCTTAAGGGAGCAGTACTTC. Encoded protein: CASSSGTGSLREQYF.

J is TRBJ2-5 and V is TRBV7-6, with TRBD2 as a possible D gene (5 bases). The germline V gene has CDR1 SGHVS and CDR2 FNYEAQ. Trimming shortened V by 1 base and J by 3 bases, and 12 bases separated the two germline ends. This CDR3 contains 15 residues. The CDR3 sequence: CASSLGRWEKETQYF. DNA for the CDR3: TGTGCCAGCAGCTTAGGACGGTGGGAGAAAGAGACCCAGTACTTC.